This TCR beta chain came from a study of identical twins. Trimming took 11 bases from V and 7 from J, leaving 9 bases between them. Germline V gene lookup returns CDR1 LNHDA and CDR2 SQIVND (reference sequence). This CDR3 spans 10 amino acids. In TCRdb, the 5' RACE reads were re-called with MiXCR into one record per CDR3 protein. The sample yields about 100,000 distinct CDR3 sequences, 5.9% seen once. The sequencing input was memory T cells sorted from blood. The J gene is TRBJ2-1, the V gene TRBV19; D remains ambiguous. The sequence derives from a woman aged 50 to 65 in good health. CDR3 coding DNA: TGTGCCCTAGGGCGGAATGAGCAGTTCTTC. This gives the protein CALGRNEQFF.